Following are 29 T cell receptor beta chains from one sample sequenced in a study of cytomegalovirus exposure and HLA in healthy donors. This PCR relied on a set of 60 Vbeta primers and 13 Jbeta primers. Only in-frame clones appear in the TCRdb table, and some are missing; sequencing was by immunoSEQ multiplex PCR. The sample lists about 180,000 clones; over 75% were seen once. The source material was PBMCs. The receptors originated from a man in his forties or fifties in good health and CMV-seropositive.

The V and J genes are TRBV18 and TRBJ2-1; 9 bases are a match to TRBD2. The germline V gene has CDR1 KGHSH and CDR2 LQKENI. The CDR3 length is 14 residues. Losses at the gene ends were 6 bases for V and 4 bases for J; bases not matched to a gene: 4. The CDR3 DNA reads TGTGCCAGCTCCGGACTAGCGTCTTACAATGAGCAGTTCTTC. It is translated as CASSGLASYNEQFF.

The chain recombines TRBV10-2 with TRBJ1-4; 9 positions match TRBD1. The CDR3 has 15 amino acids. The trim removed 6 bases at V and 2 bases at J, leaving 4 bases unmatched. CDR1 and CDR2 (germline): WSHSY, SAAADI. In DNA, the CDR3 is TGCGCCAGCAGGGACAGGGGATCGACTAATGAAAAACTGTTTTTT. Translating it yields CASRDRGSTNEKLFF.

The V call is TRBV19, the J call TRBJ2-5; the match to TRBD1 covers 9 bases. The CDR3 consists of 13 residues. Germline CDR1 is LNHDA and CDR2 is SQIVND (reference sequence). The junction had 4 bases not matched to a gene; V was cut back by 6 bases and J by 5 bases. As DNA, the CDR3 is TGTGCCAGTAGGACAGGGGGTCGGGAGACCCAGTACTTC. Residues: CASRTGGRETQYF.

The chain employs TRBV9 and TRBJ2-7, with 7 bases matching TRBD1. Germline V gene sequence: CDR1 SGDLS, CDR2 YYNGEE. CDR3 size: 15 residues. With 1 base clipped from V and 7 bases from J, the junction kept 11 bases outside the gene matches. CDR3 amino acids: CASSVSPDRVGEQYF. Here the CDR3 DNA reads TGTGCCAGCAGCGTATCGCCCGACAGGGTCGGGGAGCAGTACTTC.

J is TRBJ1-5 and V is TRBV6-1; D call uncertain. V lost 3 bases, J lost 6 bases, and 6 bases lay in between. CDR1 is MNHNS and CDR2 is SASEGT in the germline V gene. This CDR3 is 12 amino acids long. CDR3 nucleotide sequence: TGTGCCAGCAGTGATTTCCGTCAGCCCCAGCATTTT. This codes for CASSDFRQPQHF.

V is TRBV6-1 and J is TRBJ1-5; 7 positions match TRBD1. Germline values: CDR1 MNHNS, CDR2 SASEGT. The J segment lost 7 bases and the V segment lost 6 bases, leaving 9 bases of the junction unmatched. The CDR3 totals 14 residues. The CDR3 spells CASREYRGEQPQHF. The CDR3 DNA sequence: TGTGCCAGCAGGGAATACAGGGGAGAACAGCCCCAGCATTTT.

This clone has a single count. V usage is TRBV6-5 and J usage is TRBJ1-2; no clear D. From germline, CDR1 is MNHEY and CDR2 SVGAGI. The V end lost 6 bases, the J end lost 0 bases, and 14 bases lay between the germline ends. The CDR3 is made up of 15 amino acids. This CDR3 is CASSPIAIANYGYTF. The CDR3 DNA is TGTGCCAGCAGCCCGATCGCGATAGCTAACTATGGCTACACCTTC.

This clone was observed a single time. The J gene is TRBJ2-3, the V gene TRBV5-5, with 8 nucleotides matching TRBD2. The trim removed 0 bases at V and 7 bases at J, leaving 10 bases unmatched. From germline, CDR1 is SGHKS and CDR2 YYEKEE (reference sequence). The CDR3 length is 16 residues. Written as DNA, the CDR3 is TGTGCCAGCAGCTTGGTAGGGACTAGTCTTTCGAATACGCAGTATTTT. Residues: CASSLVGTSLSNTQYF.

This chain joins TRBV7-6 and TRBJ2-2, with D maybe TRBD1 (5 bases). The V end lost 0 bases, the J end lost 2 bases, and 10 bases lay between the germline ends. CDR1 and CDR2 from the germline V gene are SGHVS and FNYEAQ. CDR3 length: 16 residues. CDR3 nucleotides: TGTGCCAGCAGCTTAGCGCAGGGCGGTAACACCGGGGAGCTGTTTTTT. Residues: CASSLAQGGNTGELFF.

The rearrangement joins TRBV19 to TRBJ2-1; 7 bases match TRBD2. Germline trimming cut 2 bases from V and 5 bases from J; bases unmatched to any gene: 9. Per germline, CDR1 LNHDA and CDR2 SQIVND (reference sequence). The CDR3 spans 16 residues. The CDR3, as DNA: TGTGCCAGTAGTATAATTGGACTAGGAACCAACAATGAGCAGTTCTTC. Protein sequence: CASSIIGLGTNNEQFF.

The J gene is TRBJ2-3, the V gene TRBV19, with 10 nucleotides matching TRBD2. Germline V gene data show CDR1 as LNHDA and CDR2 as SQIVND (reference sequence). The CDR3 extends over 14 amino acids. J gave up 6 bases and V 6 bases, and 6 bases lay outside the gene matches. The CDR3 protein is CASRTSGTLDTQYF. CDR3 nucleotides: TGTGCCAGTAGAACTAGCGGGACCCTCGATACGCAGTATTTT.

The V and J genes are TRBV25-1 and TRBJ2-5; D is unresolved. Trimming shortened V by 8 bases and J by 5 bases, and 9 bases separated the two germline ends. Germline-derived CDR1 and CDR2 are MGHDK and SYGVNS. The CDR3 consists of 11 residues. CDR3 sequence: CASQLGETQYF. In nucleotides, the CDR3 is TGTGCCAGCCAACTCGGGGAGACCCAGTACTTC.

In this sample, this clone turned up a few times. The chain combines TRBV5-1 with TRBJ1-2, with 10 bases fitting TRBD1. V lost 4 bases, J lost 5 bases, and 8 bases stayed unmatched. The CDR3 has 15 residues. Per germline, CDR1 SGHRS and CDR2 YFSETQ. The DNA for the CDR3 is TGCGCCAGCAGCGGGACAGGGGTCGGGGCTTATGGCTACACCTTC. Translating gives CASSGTGVGAYGYTF.

The chain recombines TRBV2 with TRBJ2-1; D possibly corresponds to TRBD2 (7 bases). The CDR3 extends over 14 amino acids. The V end lost 4 bases, the J end lost 6 bases, and 13 bases lay between the germline ends. Germline CDR1 SNHLY, CDR2 FYNNEI. The CDR3 loop reads CASSARGAGNEQFF. CDR3 DNA sequence: TGTGCCAGCAGTGCTCGGGGGGCAGGCAATGAGCAGTTCTTC. The entire variable domain, with the rest obtained from reference TRBV2 and TRBJ2-1, is as follows: EPEVTQTPSHQVTQMGQEVILRCVPISNHLYFYWYRQILGQKVEFLVSFYNNEISEKSEIFDDQFSVERPDGSNFTLKIRSTKLEDSAMYFCASSARGAGNEQFFGPGTRLTVL.

V gene TRBV28 combines with J gene TRBJ1-1, with a weak D call TRBD1 (5 bases). The CDR3 sequence is 16 residues long. In germline, CDR1 is MDHEN, CDR2 SYDVKM. The V end lost 5 bases, the J end lost 1 base, and 17 bases lay between the germline ends. CDR3 DNA sequence: TGTGCCAGCAGTGCCCAGGGTTCATCAGGGAACACTGAAGCTTTCTTT. It encodes CASSAQGSSGNTEAFF.

DNA of the CDR3: TGCGCCAGCAGCCAAGTACAGGGTCAGTACAATGAGCAGTTCTTC. Its translation is CASSQVQGQYNEQFF. The chain carries TRBV4-1 and TRBJ2-1, with D possibly TRBD1 on 6 matching bases. Trimming stripped 1 base from V and 4 bases from J, with 11 bases between. Germline CDR1 MGHRA, CDR2 YSYEKL. CDR3 length: 15 residues.

CDR3 in DNA: TGTGCCAGCGGGCGCTCCCAGCCCCAGCATTTT. Amino acids: CASGRSQPQHF. The rearrangement uses TRBV6-5 and TRBJ1-5, with no clear D. The V and J ends lost 8 bases and 7 bases respectively, with 9 bases between them. Looked up from germline, CDR1 is MNHEY and CDR2 is SVGAGI. This CDR3 spans 11 amino acids.

The chain couples TRBV7-3 to TRBJ2-5; 8 bases map to TRBD2. The J call could be wrong; TRBJ2-7 is a better fit for the DNA end. CDR1 and CDR2 (germline): SGHTA, FQGTGA. This CDR3 is built from 13 residues. DNA of the CDR3: TGTGCCAGCAGCTTGACTAGCGTGGGCGAGCAGTACTTC. It specifies CASSLTSVGEQYF.

The chain links TRBV10-3 to TRBJ1-1, with a tentative D call TRBD1 (5 bases). In germline, CDR1 is ENHRY, CDR2 SYGVKD. The CDR3 loop spans 12 amino acids. V was shortened by 10 bases and J by 4 bases, with 13 bases between the two germline ends. The CDR3 DNA is TGTGCCACCAGAGACAGTGCCACTGAAGCTTTCTTT. This gives the protein CATRDSATEAFF.

The chain recombines TRBV5-1 with TRBJ1-2; 8 bases fit TRBD1. The germline V gene encodes CDR1 SGHRS and CDR2 YFSETQ. With 5 bases clipped from V and 8 bases from J, the junction kept 14 bases outside the gene matches. The CDR3 spans 15 residues. CDR3 in DNA: TGCGCCAGCAGGATGGCGGGACAGGTGTCTGAGGGCTACACCTTC. Protein product: CASRMAGQVSEGYTF.

The V call is TRBV19, the J call TRBJ1-1; no clear D. V was shortened by 5 bases and J by 0 bases, with 13 bases between the two germline ends. Per germline, CDR1 LNHDA and CDR2 SQIVND (reference sequence). The length of the CDR3 is 15 residues. The CDR3 protein is CASSPYSDMNTEAFF. CDR3 bases: TGTGCCAGTAGTCCCTACAGTGATATGAACACTGAAGCTTTCTTT.

This clone was seen a single time. Other DNA sequences of this sample code for an identical CDR3. The V call is TRBV5-1, the J call TRBJ2-7, with D possibly TRBD1 on 6 matching bases. CDR3 length: 14 residues. Per the germline V gene, CDR1 is SGHRS and CDR2 is YFSETQ. Between the trimmed V and J ends, which lost 4 bases and 2 bases, there was a span of 13 bases. This CDR3 is CASSPTGTTYEQYF. The CDR3 DNA is TGCGCCAGCAGCCCCACAGGGACGACCTACGAGCAGTACTTC.

The V gene is TRBV7-9, the J gene TRBJ2-4, with a possible D match to TRBD1 (7 bases). Trimming shortened V by 1 base and J by 7 bases, and 14 bases separated the two germline ends. CDR1 is SEHNR and CDR2 is FQNEAQ in the germline V gene (reference sequence). This CDR3 is 15 amino acids long. CDR3: CASSLVLPGGNIQYF. The CDR3 DNA is TGTGCCAGCAGCTTAGTTCTTCCAGGGGGGAACATTCAGTACTTC. Full variable domain (missing parts from reference TRBV7-9 and TRBJ2-4): DTGVSQNPRHKITKRGQNVTFRCDPISEHNRLYWYRQTLGQGPEFLTYFQNEAQLEKSRLLSDRFSAERPKGSFSTLEIQRTEQGDSAMYLCASSLVLPGGNIQYFGAGTRLSVL.

This clone was observed a handful of times. This chain links TRBV19 with TRBJ2-7; 8 nucleotides agree with TRBD1. Germline V lookup: CDR1 LNHDA, CDR2 SQIVND (reference sequence). The CDR3 spans 15 residues. V lost 7 bases to trimming and J lost 4 bases; unmatched junction nucleotides: 12. CDR3 DNA: TGTGCCAGTAACCCTCGACAGGGGACGGTTTACGAGCAGTACTTC. Its protein is CASNPRQGTVYEQYF.

CDR3 protein: CASSQGGTSGGHEQFF. DNA for the CDR3: TGTGCCAGCAGCCAGGGAGGGACTAGCGGGGGACATGAGCAGTTCTTC. The chain carries TRBV11-3 and TRBJ2-1, with 14 positions matching TRBD2. The CDR3 has 16 amino acids. Germline V gene lookup returns CDR1 SGHNT and CDR2 YENEEA. The V gene end was trimmed by 5 bases and the J gene end by 8 bases; junction bases not matched to a gene: 8.

The rearrangement uses TRBV2 and TRBJ2-7, with TRBD2 identical over 7 bases. The CDR3 sequence is 12 residues long. The germline V gene has CDR1 SNHLY and CDR2 FYNNEI. The V and J ends lost 6 bases and 4 bases, in that order; junction bases with no gene match: 3. CDR3 residues: CASRGTKYEQYF. The CDR3 DNA reads as TGTGCCAGCAGGGGGACTAAGTACGAGCAGTACTTC.

This clone was counted between two and nine times. The CDR3 here is CASSPVLAGYEQYF. DNA of the CDR3: TGTGCCAGCAGCCCCGTGTTAGCGGGGTACGAGCAGTACTTC. The chain combines TRBV13 with TRBJ2-7, with TRBD2 matching over 8 bases. The CDR3 sequence is 14 residues long. V shed 5 bases and J 4 bases; nucleotides not matched to a gene: 7. The germline gives CDR1 PRHDT, CDR2 FYEKMQ (reference sequence). The whole variable domain, remainder taken from reference TRBV13 and TRBJ2-7, is AAGVIQSPRHLIKEKRETATLKCYPIPRHDTVYWYQQGPGQDPQFLISFYEKMQSDKGSIPDRFSAQQFSDYHSELNMSSLELGDSALYFCASSPVLAGYEQYFGPGTRLTVT.

The chain couples TRBV2 to TRBJ2-7, with a tentative D call TRBD2 (6 bases). Germline V gene lookup returns CDR1 SNHLY and CDR2 FYNNEI. The ends were cut back, 7 bases at V and 6 bases at J, with 19 bases in the middle. The CDR3 is made up of 14 amino acids. The DNA of the CDR3 is TGTGCCAGCACCGAAGGATTAGTCGGGGGCGAGCAGTACTTC. Amino acids: CASTEGLVGGEQYF.

V is TRBV27 and J is TRBJ2-2, with D possibly being TRBD2 (6 bases). There are 16 residues in the CDR3. The germline V gene encodes CDR1 MNHEY and CDR2 SMNVEV (reference sequence). V was cut by 7 bases and J by 5 bases, with 20 bases left in between. CDR3 residues: CASTTAGPIRTGELFF. CDR3 sequence (DNA): TGTGCCAGCACAACCGCGGGGCCGATTAGGACCGGGGAGCTGTTTTTT.